This T cell receptor (beta chain) was recorded in a study of cytomegalovirus exposure and HLA in healthy donors (dated by TCRdb to about 2017). Describing the broader study: According to an earlier analysis of 550 to 700 of the donors, 150 million to 200 million T cells yielded some 110 million unique TCR beta sequences and less than 300 Gb of sequence data. Along with the approximately 600-subject first cohort, a separate validation cohort of around 110 different subjects was used. A later genetic analysis took genome-wide SNP genotypes for about three fifths of the roughly 700 donors and used that subset as a discovery cohort. A later analysis re-examined previously published TCR beta repertoires from more than 600 donors and added high-resolution HLA genotyping to investigate patterns of TCR occurrence. Roughly five DR-DQ haplotypes were handled as single units for association and clustering, since linkage in the cohort was strong. The number of donors typed differed by locus, with 629-630 for A, B, C, DRB1 and DQB1, 522 for DQA1, over 600 for DPA1, and some 440 for DPB1. All discovery cohort repertoires had been generated on a single sequencing platform. In the later analysis, no new phenotypic data were used to find candidate immune exposures; instead, reliance was placed on TCR beta sequences and their occurrence across donors. To predict cytomegalovirus infection status, the study combined high-throughput TCR immunosequencing, statistical association of individual TCRs with disease status, and machine learning. Using immunosequencing, the study profiled T cell repertoires from 640 or so subjects and related those repertoires to cytomegalovirus serostatus. An earlier analysis of approximately 500 of the donors applied high-throughput TCR beta sequencing to assess whether each TCR beta V gene segment acted as functional or pseudogenic. Of the roughly 400 genotyped donors, approximately 82% fell in the genetic ancestry cluster associated with self-reported Caucasian donors. On average, around 240,000 unique TCR beta nucleotide sequences were sequenced per donor among 398 genotyped donors of the cohort, with roughly 18% of those sequences being non-productive. The aim of the study was to test whether cataloging public T cell receptors could identify signatures of past pathogen exposure. Donor age, sex, ethnicity and CMV serostatus were compiled together with the repertoire data. Roughly 300 gigabases of sequencing data and approximately 84 million unique TCR sequences were included in an early release covering around 600 HLA-typed donors. HLA typing covered class I and class II loci at four-digit resolution. Broad study findings and their caveats: A further reported finding was that TCR beta sequences accurately predicted the HLA-A and HLA-B alleles for most subjects in the first cohort. V-gene and J-gene trimming of TCR beta chains was associated with a missense DCLRE1C variant in a later genetic analysis, and the association was replicated in an independent cohort. Correlated functional status among segregating V segments might reflect linkage disequilibrium, but an unknown experimental factor could not be ruled out. Sequencing depth was assumed to be roughly uniform across donors in the presence/absence analyses, though that assumption may not hold. Strong co-occurrence of HLA alleles, especially DR and DQ, made assigning TCR associations to individual alleles difficult. Most CMV-associated TCR beta chains appeared to be HLA-restricted in a later analysis, and the HLA associations seemed to be driven largely by CMV exposure. CMV serostatus was the only immune exposure information available for the cohort. A later analysis found that TCR association rates varied across HLA loci, with DRB1 alleles showing the most associated TCRs and HLA-C alleles the fewest. A total of 150 to 200 TCR beta chains were listed by the study as associated with cytomegalovirus. It was suggested by the authors that the approach could potentially be generalized to other disease states and immunological phenotypes. Because counts were too low, roughly 17 rarely observed V segments, including chromosome 9 orphons, were left out of the earlier analysis of some 640 of the donors. In a later analysis, HLA-associated TCR beta chains showed more clonal expansion and lower generation probabilities than non-associated chains that were equally common. Some IMGT-functional V segments, including TRBV6-2 and TRBV6-3, could not be distinguished by the 87-base-pair reads and were therefore excluded. Most TCR sequences were seen in very few donors, while some public TCRs were found in many individuals. A cluster of highly shared sequence variants was judged likely to be a technical artifact of the sequencing pipeline. Three of the identified cytomegalovirus-associated TCR beta chains were confirmed in vitro to be specific for cytomegalovirus antigens. Because HLA typing was unavailable for some donors at each locus, only the typed subset was used in association tests. In a later genetic analysis, fewer N-insertions in productive TCRs were reported among donors in an Asian-associated ancestry cluster than the roughly 700-donor mean. A later analysis reported that several top co-occurrence clusters appeared linked to parvovirus B19, influenza, CMV and Epstein-Barr virus. In a later analysis, some 17,000 TCR beta sequences were associated with specific HLA alleles at a false discovery rate of 0.05. The classifier was reported to diagnose cytomegalovirus status with high specificity and sensitivity in both the original and validation cohorts. The cohort was sequenced for TCR beta chains only, and without alpha or paired-chain data the features that could be detected were limited. In an earlier analysis of around 600 of the donors, most TCR beta V segments were observed in productive rearrangements about 87% or about 30% of the time, broadly matching IMGT annotations.

The cohort was made up of 666 healthy bone marrow donors. At the time of sampling, all cohort members were nominally healthy, though unrecorded immune exposures were likely present. The donor was CMV seronegative and was included in the group of about 400 seronegative cohort members. Each donor provided a peripheral blood sample, and peripheral blood mononuclear cells were used for TCR beta sequencing. Genomic DNA was extracted from the blood cell samples with the Qiagen DNeasy Blood Extraction Kit. The library was obtained by the immunoSEQ multiplex PCR assay. For the multiplex PCR, a mixture combining 60 forward primers for TCR Vbeta segments and 13 reverse primers for TCR Jbeta segments was used. The CDR3 region of rearranged TCR beta genes was amplified from genomic DNA with a multiplex PCR assay. On the Illumina HiSeq System, the amplified TCR beta libraries were sequenced as 87-base-pair reads. The published analysis was carried out like this. A later analysis counted tens of millions of unique TCR beta chains across the 550 to 700 repertoires, and roughly 10 million of these chains were shared by at least two donors. To remove PCR and sequencing errors, raw reads were error-corrected and collapsed into unique sequences using a nearest-neighbor algorithm that merged closely related sequences. CDR3 sequences were aligned to IMGT reference sequences to assign V, D and J gene segments. Each retained sequence needed at least a six-nucleotide match to both a V gene segment and a J gene segment. Rearrangements were called productive when the CDR3 lacked stop codons and stayed in frame with V and J; all others were non-productive. CDR3 was defined by IMGT convention, running from the second conserved V-encoded cysteine to the conserved J-encoded phenylalanine. The earlier analysis of approximately 500 of the donors excluded sequences that lacked an unambiguous match to a single V gene segment. In an earlier analysis of a few hundred of the donors, V segments were called functional above 56.7% productive rearrangements and were called segregating when the between-donor standard deviation exceeded 5%. A statistical classification framework was built for diagnosing cytomegalovirus status from the catalog of TCR beta chain sequences. In a later analysis, V and J genes were assigned by comparing TCR nucleotide sequences against IMGT/GENE-DB human TR gene sequences. The TCRdist pipeline was used in a later analysis to assign CDR3 sequences and most-parsimonious VDJ recombination scenarios. In a later analysis, each TCR beta chain was defined by its CDR3 amino acid sequence together with its V-gene family, and reads lacking a unique V-gene family were excluded. As a way to deal with suspected cross-contamination and a sequencing artifact, a later analysis dropped approximately 590 nucleotide sequences that were highly shared and had low generation probability. For each public chain, a later analysis derived a clonal expansion index from normalized ranks of inferred template counts within each repertoire. In a later analysis, generation probabilities were computed with a VDJ recombination model fitted to out-of-frame rearrangements, and the resulting probabilities were checked against IGoR. In a later analysis, hypergeometric tests were used to score TCR-TCR, TCR-HLA and TCR-CMV co-occurrence, with a repertoire-size bias correction applied to TCR pairs. To estimate false discovery rates, a later analysis permuted the HLA or CMV assignments 20 times. In a later analysis, co-occurring TCRs were grouped using DBSCAN, with TCRdist sequence similarity added in when clustering inside HLA-allele-positive subsets. For co-occurrence clustering, repertoires with fewer than 30,000 or more than 120,000 public chains were excluded, along with roughly 5 repertoires with anomalous nucleotide sharing. TCRdb took over this immuneACCESS table, retaining in-frame rearrangements with V and J assigned. Such tables are incomplete; in checked studies, under half of the missing clones stem from an unresolved V gene, and the remainder is unexplained. V, J and clone size are those of that table, while D and trimming were read from the DNA. The sample table holds about 160,000 clones, of which about 80% were seen once. Of the sample, approximately 1.3% is held by the ten largest clones.

The CDR3 has 15 amino acids, counting the end cysteine and phenylalanine. The read is trimmed to its CDR3 DNA, 45 bases read in frame from base 1. V is pared back by 4 bases and J by 0 bases, with 13 bases lying between the germline termini. CDR1 and CDR2, per the germline V gene, are SGHRS and YFSETQ. This clone was found a few times. What antigen it recognizes has not been identified. No base-level quality is on record; no much larger clone is a single base apart. Rearrangement joined TRBV5-1 to TRBJ1-1, with TRBD1 as a weak D call on 6 bases. This TCR came from a man aged 30 to 39 in good health and CMV-seronegative. Input material: PBMCs. The bases read TGCGCCAGCAGCCTGGGGGACACCGTGAACACTGAAGCTTTCTTT. It is translated as CASSLGDTVNTEAFF.